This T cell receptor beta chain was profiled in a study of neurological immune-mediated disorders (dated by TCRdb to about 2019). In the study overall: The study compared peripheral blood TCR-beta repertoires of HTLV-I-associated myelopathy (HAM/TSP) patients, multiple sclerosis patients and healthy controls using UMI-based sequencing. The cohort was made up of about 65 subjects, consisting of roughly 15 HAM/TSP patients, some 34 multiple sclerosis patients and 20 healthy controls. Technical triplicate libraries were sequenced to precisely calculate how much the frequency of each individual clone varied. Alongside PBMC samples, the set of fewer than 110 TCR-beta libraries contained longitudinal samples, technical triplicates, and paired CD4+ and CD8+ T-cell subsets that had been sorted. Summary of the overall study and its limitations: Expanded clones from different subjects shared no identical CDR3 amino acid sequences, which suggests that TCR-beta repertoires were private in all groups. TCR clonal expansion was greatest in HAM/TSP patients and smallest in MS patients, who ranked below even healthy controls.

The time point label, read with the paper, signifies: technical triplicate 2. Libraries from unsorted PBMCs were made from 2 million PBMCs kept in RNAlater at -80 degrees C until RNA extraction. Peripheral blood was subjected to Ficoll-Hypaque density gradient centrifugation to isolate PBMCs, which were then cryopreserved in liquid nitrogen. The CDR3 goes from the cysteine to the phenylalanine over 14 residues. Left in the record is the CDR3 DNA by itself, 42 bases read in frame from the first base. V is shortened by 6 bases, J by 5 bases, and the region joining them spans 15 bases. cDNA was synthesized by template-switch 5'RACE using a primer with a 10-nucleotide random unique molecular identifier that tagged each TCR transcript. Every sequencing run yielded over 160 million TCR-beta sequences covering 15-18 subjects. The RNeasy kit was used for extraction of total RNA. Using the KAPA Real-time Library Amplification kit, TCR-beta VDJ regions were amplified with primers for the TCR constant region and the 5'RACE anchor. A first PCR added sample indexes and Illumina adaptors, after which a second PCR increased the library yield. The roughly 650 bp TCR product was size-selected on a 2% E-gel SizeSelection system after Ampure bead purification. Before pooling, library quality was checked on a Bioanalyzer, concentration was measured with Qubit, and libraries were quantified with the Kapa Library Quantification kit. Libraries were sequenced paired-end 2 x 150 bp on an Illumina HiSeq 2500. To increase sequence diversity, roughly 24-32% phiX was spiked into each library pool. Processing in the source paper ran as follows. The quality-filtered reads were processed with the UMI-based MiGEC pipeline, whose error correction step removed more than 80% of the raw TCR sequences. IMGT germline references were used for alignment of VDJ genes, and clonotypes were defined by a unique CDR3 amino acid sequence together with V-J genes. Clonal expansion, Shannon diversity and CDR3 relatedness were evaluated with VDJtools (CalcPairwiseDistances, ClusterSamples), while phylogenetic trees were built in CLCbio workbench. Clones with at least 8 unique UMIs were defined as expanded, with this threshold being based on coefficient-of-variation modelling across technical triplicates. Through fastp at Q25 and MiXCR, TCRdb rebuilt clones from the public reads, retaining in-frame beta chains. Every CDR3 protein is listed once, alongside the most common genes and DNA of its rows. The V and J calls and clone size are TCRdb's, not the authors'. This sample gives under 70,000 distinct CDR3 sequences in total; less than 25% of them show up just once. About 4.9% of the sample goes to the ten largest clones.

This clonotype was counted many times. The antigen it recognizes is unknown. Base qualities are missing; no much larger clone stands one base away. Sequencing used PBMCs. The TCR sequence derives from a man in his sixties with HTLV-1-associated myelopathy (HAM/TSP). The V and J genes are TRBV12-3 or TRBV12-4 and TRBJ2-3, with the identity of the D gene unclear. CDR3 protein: CASSVIAPIDTQYF. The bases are TGTGCCAGCAGCGTAATCGCCCCCATAGATACGCAGTATTTT.